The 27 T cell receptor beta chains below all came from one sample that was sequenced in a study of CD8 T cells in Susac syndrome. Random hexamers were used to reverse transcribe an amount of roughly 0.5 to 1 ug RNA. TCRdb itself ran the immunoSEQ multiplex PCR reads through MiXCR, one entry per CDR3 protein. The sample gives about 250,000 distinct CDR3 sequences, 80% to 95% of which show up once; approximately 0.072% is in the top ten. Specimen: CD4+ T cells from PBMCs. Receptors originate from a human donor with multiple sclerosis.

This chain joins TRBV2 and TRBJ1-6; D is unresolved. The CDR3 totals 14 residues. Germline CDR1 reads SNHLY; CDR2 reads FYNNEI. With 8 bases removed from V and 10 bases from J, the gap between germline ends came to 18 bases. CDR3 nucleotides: TGTGCCAGCCAGCCACGGAGTACCAAATCACCCCTCCACTTT. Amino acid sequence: CASQPRSTKSPLHF.

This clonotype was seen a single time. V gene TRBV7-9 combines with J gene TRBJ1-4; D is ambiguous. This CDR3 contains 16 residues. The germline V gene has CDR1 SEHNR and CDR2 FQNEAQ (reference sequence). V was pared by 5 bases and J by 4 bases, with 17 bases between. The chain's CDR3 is CASSPYPDGVNEKLFF. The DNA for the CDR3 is TGTGCCAGCAGCCCATACCCGGACGGGGTTAATGAAAAACTGTTTTTT.

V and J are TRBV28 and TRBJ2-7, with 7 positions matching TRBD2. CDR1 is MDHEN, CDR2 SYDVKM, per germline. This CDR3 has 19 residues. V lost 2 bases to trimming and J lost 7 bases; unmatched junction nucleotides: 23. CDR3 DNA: TGTGCCAGCAGTTTAGGCTATATAGGGGAGGGATCCCTAGGGAAGGAGCAGTACTTC. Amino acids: CASSLGYIGEGSLGKEQYF. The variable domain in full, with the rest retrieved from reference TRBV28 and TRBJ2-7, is DVKVTQSSRYLVKRTGEKVFLECVQDMDHENMFWYRQDPGLGLRLIYFSYDVKMKEKGDIPEGYSVSREKKERFSLILESASTNQTSMYLCASSLGYIGEGSLGKEQYFGPGTRLTVT.

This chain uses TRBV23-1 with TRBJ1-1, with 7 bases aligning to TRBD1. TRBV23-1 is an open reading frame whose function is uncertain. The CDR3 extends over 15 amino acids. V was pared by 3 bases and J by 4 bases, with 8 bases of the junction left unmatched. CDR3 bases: TGCGCCAGCAGTCAGCAGGGGGAGAGTTTCACTGAAGCTTTCTTT. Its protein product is CASSQQGESFTEAFF.

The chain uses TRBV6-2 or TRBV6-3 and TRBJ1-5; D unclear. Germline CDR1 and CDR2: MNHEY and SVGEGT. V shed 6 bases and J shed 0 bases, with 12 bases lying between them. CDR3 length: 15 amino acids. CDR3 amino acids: CASRRDNNSNQPQHF. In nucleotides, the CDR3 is TGTGCCAGCAGAAGGGATAATAATAGCAATCAGCCCCAGCATTTT.

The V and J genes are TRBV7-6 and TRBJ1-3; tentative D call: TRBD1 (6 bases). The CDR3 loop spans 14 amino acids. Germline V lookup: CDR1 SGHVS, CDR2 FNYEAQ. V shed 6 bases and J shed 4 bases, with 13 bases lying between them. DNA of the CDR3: TGTGCCAGCAGTCCCAGGGGCTCCGGAAACACCATATATTTT. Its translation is CASSPRGSGNTIYF.

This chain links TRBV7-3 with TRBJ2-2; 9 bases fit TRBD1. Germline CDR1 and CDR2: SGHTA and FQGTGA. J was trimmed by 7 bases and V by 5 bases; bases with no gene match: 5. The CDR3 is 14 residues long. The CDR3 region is CASSRTGGDGELFF. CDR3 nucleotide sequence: TGTGCCAGCAGCCGCACAGGGGGCGACGGGGAGCTGTTTTTT. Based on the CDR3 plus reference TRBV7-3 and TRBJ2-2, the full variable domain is GAGVSQTPSNKVTEKGKYVELRCDPISGHTALYWYRQSLGQGPEFLIYFQGTGAADDSGLPNDRFFAVRPEGSVSTLKIQRTERGDSAVYLCASSRTGGDGELFFGEGSRLTVL.

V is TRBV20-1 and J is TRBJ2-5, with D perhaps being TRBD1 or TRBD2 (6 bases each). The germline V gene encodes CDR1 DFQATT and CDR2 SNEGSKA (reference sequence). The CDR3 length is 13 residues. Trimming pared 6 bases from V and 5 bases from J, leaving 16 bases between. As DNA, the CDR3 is TGCAGTGCCCCTACACCGGGGGCGGAGACCCAGTACTTC. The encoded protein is CSAPTPGAETQYF.

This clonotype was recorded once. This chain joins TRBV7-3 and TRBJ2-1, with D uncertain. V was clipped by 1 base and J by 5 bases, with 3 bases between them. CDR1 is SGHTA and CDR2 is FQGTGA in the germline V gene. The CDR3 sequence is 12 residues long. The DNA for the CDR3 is TGTGCCAGCAGCTTAAATGACAATGAGCAGTTCTTC. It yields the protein CASSLNDNEQFF.

DNA for the CDR3: TGTGCCAGCAGGGAGTTCTTGGAAGGCTACACCTTC. This sequence encodes CASREFLEGYTF. J is TRBJ1-2 and V is TRBV5-4; D call uncertain. Trimming took off 5 bases at V and 8 bases at J, with 13 bases between the two ends. Germline V CDR1 and CDR2: SGHNT, YYREEE (reference sequence). The CDR3 is 12 amino acids.

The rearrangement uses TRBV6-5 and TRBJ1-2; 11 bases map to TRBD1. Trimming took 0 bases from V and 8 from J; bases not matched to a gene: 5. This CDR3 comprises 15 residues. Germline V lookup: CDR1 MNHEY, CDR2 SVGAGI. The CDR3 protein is CASSYSWTGGRGYTF. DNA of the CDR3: TGTGCCAGCAGTTACTCCTGGACAGGGGGCCGGGGCTACACCTTC.

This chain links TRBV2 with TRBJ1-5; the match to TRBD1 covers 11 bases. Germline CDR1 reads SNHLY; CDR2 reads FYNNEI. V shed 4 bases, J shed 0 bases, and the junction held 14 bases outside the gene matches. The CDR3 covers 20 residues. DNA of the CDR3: TGTGCCAGCAGTGCTACAAGGGCCGGGACAGGGGGGTCTAGCAATCAGCCCCAGCATTTT. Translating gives CASSATRAGTGGSSNQPQHF.

The CDR3 DNA is TGTGCCAGCAGCGTAGCCAGGGAAAACACCGGGGAGCTGTTTTTT. Translation gives CASSVARENTGELFF. This chain links TRBV9 with TRBJ2-2, with a possible D match to TRBD1 (5 bases). V shed 0 bases and J shed 2 bases, with 8 bases lying between them. Germline V gene lookup returns CDR1 SGDLS and CDR2 YYNGEE. The CDR3 covers 15 residues.

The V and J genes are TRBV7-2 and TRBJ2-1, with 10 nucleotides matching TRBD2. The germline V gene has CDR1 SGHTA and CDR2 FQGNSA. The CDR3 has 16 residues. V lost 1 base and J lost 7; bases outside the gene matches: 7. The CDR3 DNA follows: TGTGCCAGCAGCTTAGAAGCGGGGGGGCCTGGGAATGAGCAGTTCTTC. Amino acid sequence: CASSLEAGGPGNEQFF.

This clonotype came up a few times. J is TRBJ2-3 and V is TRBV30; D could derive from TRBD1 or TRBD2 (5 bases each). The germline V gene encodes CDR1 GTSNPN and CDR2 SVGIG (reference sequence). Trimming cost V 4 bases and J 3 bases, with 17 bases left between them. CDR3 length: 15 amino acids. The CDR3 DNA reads TGTGCCTGGACCCCCGGGGCGTACAAGACAGATACGCAGTATTTT. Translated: CAWTPGAYKTDTQYF.

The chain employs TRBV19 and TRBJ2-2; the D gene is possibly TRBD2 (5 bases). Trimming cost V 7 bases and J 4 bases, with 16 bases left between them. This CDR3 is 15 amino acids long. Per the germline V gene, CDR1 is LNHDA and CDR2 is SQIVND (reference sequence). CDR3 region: CASTRRLGGTGELFF. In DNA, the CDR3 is TGTGCCAGTACTAGGAGGCTAGGCGGCACCGGGGAGCTGTTTTTT.

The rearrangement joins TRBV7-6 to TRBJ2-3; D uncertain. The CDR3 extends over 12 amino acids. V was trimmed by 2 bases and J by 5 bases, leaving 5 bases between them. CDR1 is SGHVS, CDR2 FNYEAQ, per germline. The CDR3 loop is CASSLWVDTQYF. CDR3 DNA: TGTGCCAGCAGCTTATGGGTAGATACGCAGTATTTT.

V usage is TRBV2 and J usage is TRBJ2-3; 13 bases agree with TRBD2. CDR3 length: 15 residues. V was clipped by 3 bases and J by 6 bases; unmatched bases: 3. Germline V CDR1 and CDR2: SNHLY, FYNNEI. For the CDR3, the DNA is TGTGCCAGCAGTGAGACTAGCGGGAGGACGGATACGCAGTATTTT. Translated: CASSETSGRTDTQYF.

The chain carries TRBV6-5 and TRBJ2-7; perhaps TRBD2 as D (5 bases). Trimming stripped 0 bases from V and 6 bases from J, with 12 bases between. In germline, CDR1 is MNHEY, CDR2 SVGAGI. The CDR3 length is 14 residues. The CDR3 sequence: CASSYSRVSGEQYV. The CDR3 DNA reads TGTGCCAGCAGTTACTCGAGGGTCTCAGGCGAGCAGTACGTC.

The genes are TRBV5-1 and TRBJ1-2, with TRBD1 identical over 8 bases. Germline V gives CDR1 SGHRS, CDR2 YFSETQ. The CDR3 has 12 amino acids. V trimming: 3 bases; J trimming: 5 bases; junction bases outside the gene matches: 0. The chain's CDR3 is CASSWTGYGYTF. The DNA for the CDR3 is TGCGCCAGCAGCTGGACAGGGTATGGCTACACCTTC.

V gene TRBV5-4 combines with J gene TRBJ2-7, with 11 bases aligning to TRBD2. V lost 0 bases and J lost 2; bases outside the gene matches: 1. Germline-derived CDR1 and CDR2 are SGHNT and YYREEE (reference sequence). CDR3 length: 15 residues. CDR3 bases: TGTGCCAGCAGCTTGGATAGCGGGAGGGCCTACGAGCAGTACGTC. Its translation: CASSLDSGRAYEQYV.

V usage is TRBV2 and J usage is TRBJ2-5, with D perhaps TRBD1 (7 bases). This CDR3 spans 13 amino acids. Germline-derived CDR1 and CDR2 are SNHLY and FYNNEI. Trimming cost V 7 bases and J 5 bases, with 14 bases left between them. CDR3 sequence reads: CASKEGASETQYF. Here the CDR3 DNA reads TGTGCCAGCAAGGAGGGGGCGAGTGAGACCCAGTACTTC.

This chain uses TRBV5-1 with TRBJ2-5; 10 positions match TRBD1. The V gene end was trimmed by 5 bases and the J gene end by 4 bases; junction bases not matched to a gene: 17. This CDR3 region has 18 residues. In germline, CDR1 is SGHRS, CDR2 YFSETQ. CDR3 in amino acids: CASRAKSGTGDAGETQYF. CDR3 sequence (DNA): TGCGCCAGCAGAGCAAAATCCGGGACAGGGGACGCGGGAGAGACCCAGTACTTC.

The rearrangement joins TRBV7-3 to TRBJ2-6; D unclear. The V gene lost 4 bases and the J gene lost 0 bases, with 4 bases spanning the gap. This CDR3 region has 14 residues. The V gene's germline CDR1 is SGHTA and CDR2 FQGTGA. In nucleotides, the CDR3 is TGTGCCAGCAGCTCCAACTCTGGGGCCAACGTCCTGACTTTC. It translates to CASSSNSGANVLTF.

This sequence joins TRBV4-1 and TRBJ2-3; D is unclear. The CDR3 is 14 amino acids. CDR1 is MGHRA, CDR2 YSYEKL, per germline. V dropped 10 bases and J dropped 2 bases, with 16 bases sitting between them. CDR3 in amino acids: CATRGGKITDTQYF. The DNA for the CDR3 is TGCGCCACACGAGGCGGAAAAATCACAGATACGCAGTATTTT.

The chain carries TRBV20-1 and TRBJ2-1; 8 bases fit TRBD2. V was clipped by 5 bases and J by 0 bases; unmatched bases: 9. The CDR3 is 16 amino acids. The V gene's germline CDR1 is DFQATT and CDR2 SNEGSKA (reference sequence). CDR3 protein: CSAEPAGGTSYNEQFF. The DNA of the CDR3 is TGCAGTGCTGAACCGGCGGGAGGAACCTCCTACAATGAGCAGTTCTTC.

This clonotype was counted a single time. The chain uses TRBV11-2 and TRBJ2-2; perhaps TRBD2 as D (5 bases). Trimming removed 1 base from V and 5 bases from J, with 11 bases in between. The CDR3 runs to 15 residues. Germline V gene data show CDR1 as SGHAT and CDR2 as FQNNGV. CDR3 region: CASSLAGIGTGELFF. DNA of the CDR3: TGTGCCAGCAGCTTAGCGGGAATCGGGACCGGGGAGCTGTTTTTT.